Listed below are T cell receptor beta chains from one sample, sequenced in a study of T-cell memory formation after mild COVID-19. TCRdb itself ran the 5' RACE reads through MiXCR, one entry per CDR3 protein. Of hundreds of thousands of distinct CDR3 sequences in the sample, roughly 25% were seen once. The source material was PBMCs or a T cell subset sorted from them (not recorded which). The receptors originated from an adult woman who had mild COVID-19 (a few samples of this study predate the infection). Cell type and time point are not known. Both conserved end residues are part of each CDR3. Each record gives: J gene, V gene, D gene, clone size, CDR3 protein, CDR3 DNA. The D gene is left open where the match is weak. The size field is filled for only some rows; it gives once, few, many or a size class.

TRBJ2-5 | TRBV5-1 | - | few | CASSVLDHAETQYF | TGCGCCAGCAGCGTTCTTGACCACGCGGAGACCCAGTACTTC
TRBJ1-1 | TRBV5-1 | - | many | CASSLSRYSYNNTEAFF | TGCGCCAGCAGCTTGAGCCGCTACAGCTACAACAACACTGAAGCTTTCTTT
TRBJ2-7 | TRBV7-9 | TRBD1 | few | CASSRGQGADEQYF | TGTGCCAGCAGCCGTGGACAGGGGGCAGACGAGCAGTACTTC
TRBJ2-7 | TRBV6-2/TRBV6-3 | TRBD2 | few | CASSFPTSGLSYEQYF | TGTGCCAGCAGTTTCCCAACTAGCGGACTCTCCTACGAGCAGTACTTC
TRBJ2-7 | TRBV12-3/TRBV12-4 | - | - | CASSGPGGPSYEQYF | TGTGCCAGCAGTGGGCCCGGGGGTCCCTCCTACGAGCAGTACTTC
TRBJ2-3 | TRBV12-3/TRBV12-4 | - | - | CASSLRGPGTQYF | TGTGCCAGCAGTTTACGTGGTCCGGGGACGCAGTATTTT
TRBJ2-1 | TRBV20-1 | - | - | CSARDLAALLYNEQFF | TGCAGTGCTAGAGATTTGGCTGCTCTCCTCTACAATGAGCAGTTCTTC
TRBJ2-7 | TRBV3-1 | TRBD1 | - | CASSQKITGQGSYEQYF | TGTGCCAGCAGCCAGAAAATAACGGGACAGGGATCCTACGAGCAGTACTTC
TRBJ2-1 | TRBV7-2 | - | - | CASSPTRVNEQFF | TGTGCCAGCAGCCCGACTAGGGTCAATGAGCAGTTCTTC
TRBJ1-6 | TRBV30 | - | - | CAWSGQINSPLHF | TGTGCCTGGAGTGGACAGATTAATTCACCCCTCCACTTT
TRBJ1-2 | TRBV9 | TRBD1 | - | CASSVASGTDYGYTF | TGTGCCAGCAGCGTAGCTTCGGGGACAGACTATGGCTACACCTTC
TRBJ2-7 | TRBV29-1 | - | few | CSVVVSGYEQYF | TGCAGCGTTGTCGTGTCCGGCTACGAGCAGTACTTC
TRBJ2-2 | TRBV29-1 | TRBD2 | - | CSVRRLADTGELFF | TGCAGCGTTAGGCGACTAGCGGACACCGGGGAGCTGTTTTTT
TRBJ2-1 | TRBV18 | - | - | CASSRQGGGLASDNEQFF | TGTGCCAGCTCACGCCAGGGGGGCGGGCTAGCATCGGACAATGAGCAGTTCTTC
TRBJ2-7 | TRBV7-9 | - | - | CASSIPGNYEQYF | TGTGCCAGCAGCATTCCTGGGAATTACGAGCAGTACTTC
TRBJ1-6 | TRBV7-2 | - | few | CASSFSGLANSPLHF | TGTGCCAGCAGCTTTTCAGGACTGGCTAATTCACCCCTCCACTTT
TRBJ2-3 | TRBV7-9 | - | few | CASSLVFPTDTQYF | TGTGCCAGCAGCTTAGTGTTCCCCACAGATACGCAGTATTTT
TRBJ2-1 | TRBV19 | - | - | CASSIAWGSYNEQFF | TGTGCCAGTAGTATTGCCTGGGGCTCCTACAATGAGCAGTTCTTC
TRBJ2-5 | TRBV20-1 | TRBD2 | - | CSAGPTSGGALETQYF | TGCAGTGCTGGGCCGACTAGCGGGGGGGCATTAGAGACCCAGTACTTC
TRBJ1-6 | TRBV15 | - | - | CATSRGPPGGGDESPLHF | TGTGCCACCAGCAGAGGCCCTCCAGGCGGGGGGGACGAGTCACCCCTCCACTTT
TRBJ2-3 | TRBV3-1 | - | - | CASSQVSGVRPGTDTQYF | TGTGCCAGCAGCCAAGTCTCCGGGGTCCGTCCTGGCACAGATACGCAGTATTTT
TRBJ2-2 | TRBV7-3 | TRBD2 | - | CASSLAGGYTGELFF | TGTGCCAGCAGCTTGGCGGGGGGCTACACCGGGGAGCTGTTTTTT
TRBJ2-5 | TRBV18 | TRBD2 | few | CASSPAGLAGGQETQYF | TGTGCCAGCTCACCCGCGGGGCTAGCGGGAGGACAAGAGACCCAGTACTTC
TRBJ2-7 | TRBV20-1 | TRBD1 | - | CSASGTGPYEQYF | TGCAGTGCTAGTGGGACAGGTCCCTACGAGCAGTACTTC
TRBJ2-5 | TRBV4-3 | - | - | CASSQEFSSPSVGETQYF | TGCGCCAGCAGCCAAGAGTTTAGTTCGCCTAGCGTTGGGGAGACCCAGTACTTC
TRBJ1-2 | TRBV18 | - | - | CASSPYEFSGDTF | TGTGCCAGCTCACCTTACGAGTTTTCAGGGGACACCTTC
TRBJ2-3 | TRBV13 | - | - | CASSLRQSGTDTQYF | TGTGCCAGCAGCTTAAGACAGTCGGGAACAGATACGCAGTATTTT
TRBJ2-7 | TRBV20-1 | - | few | CSARSVNSYSYEQYF | TGCAGTGCTAGATCGGTAAACAGCTACTCCTACGAGCAGTACTTC
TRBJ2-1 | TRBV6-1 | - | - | CASSSLASYNEQFF | TGTGCCAGCAGTTCACTAGCCTCCTACAATGAGCAGTTCTTC
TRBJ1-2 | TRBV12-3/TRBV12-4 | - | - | CASSPGPSGGGYTF | TGTGCCAGCAGTCCGGGACCGTCCGGCGGTGGCTACACCTTC
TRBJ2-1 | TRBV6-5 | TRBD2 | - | CASSYGLAEHNEQFF | TGTGCCAGCAGTTACGGACTAGCGGAACACAATGAGCAGTTCTTC
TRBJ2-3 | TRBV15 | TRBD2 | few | CATRPGLASHTQYF | TGTGCCACCCGACCGGGACTAGCCAGCCATACGCAGTATTTT
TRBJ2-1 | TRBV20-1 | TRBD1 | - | CSAIVPGQGDEQFF | TGCAGTGCTATCGTCCCGGGACAGGGAGATGAGCAGTTCTTC
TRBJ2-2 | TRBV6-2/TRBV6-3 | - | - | CASRPWKGYPGELFF | TGTGCCAGCAGACCTTGGAAGGGGTACCCCGGGGAGCTGTTTTTT
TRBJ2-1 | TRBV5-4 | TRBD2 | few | CASSIEVASGGSYNEQFF | TGTGCCAGCAGCATTGAGGTCGCTAGCGGGGGCTCCTACAATGAGCAGTTCTTC
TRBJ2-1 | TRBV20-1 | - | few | CSAPGRGKGYNEQFF | TGCAGTGCTCCCGGGCGGGGTAAGGGCTACAATGAGCAGTTCTTC
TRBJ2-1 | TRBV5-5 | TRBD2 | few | CASSFAATSGRVDEQFF | TGTGCCAGCAGCTTCGCCGCGACTAGCGGGAGGGTAGATGAGCAGTTCTTC
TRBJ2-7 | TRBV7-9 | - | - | CASSLGAPEQYF | TGTGCCAGCAGCTTAGGAGCGCCCGAGCAGTACTTC
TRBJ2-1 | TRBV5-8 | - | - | CASRVSLPNEQFF | TGTGCCAGCCGGGTCTCCCTCCCAAATGAGCAGTTCTTC
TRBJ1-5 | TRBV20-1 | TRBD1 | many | CSARDRQTGGNQPQHF | TGCAGTGCCCGGGACAGGCAGACCGGGGGAAATCAGCCCCAGCATTTT
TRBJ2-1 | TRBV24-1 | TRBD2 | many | CATSDSVSGAREQFF | TGTGCCACCAGTGATTCGGTTAGCGGGGCCAGGGAGCAGTTCTTC
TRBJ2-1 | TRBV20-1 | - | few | CSARDGAANYNEQFF | TGCAGTGCTAGAGATGGGGCAGCCAACTACAATGAGCAGTTCTTC
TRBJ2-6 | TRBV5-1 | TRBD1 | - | CASSLATGSSGANVLTF | TGCGCCAGCAGCTTGGCGACAGGGAGCTCTGGGGCCAACGTCCTGACTTTC
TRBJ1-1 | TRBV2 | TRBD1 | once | CASSETWTGANTEAFF | TGTGCCAGCAGTGAAACTTGGACAGGGGCGAACACTGAAGCTTTCTTT
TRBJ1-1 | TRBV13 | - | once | CASRFRGAEAFF | TGTGCCAGCAGATTTCGCGGGGCAGAAGCTTTCTTT
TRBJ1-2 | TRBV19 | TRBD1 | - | CASSWDREAGYTF | TGTGCCAGTAGTTGGGACAGGGAGGCCGGCTACACCTTC
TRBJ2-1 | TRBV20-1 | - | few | CSASPGRGYNEQFF | TGCAGTGCTAGTCCGGGAAGGGGGTACAATGAGCAGTTCTTC
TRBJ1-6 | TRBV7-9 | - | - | CASSRQQGGNSPLHF | TGTGCCAGCAGCCGACAACAGGGAGGCAATTCACCCCTCCACTTT
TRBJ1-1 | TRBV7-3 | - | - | CASSVVGGSTEAFF | TGTGCCAGCAGCGTAGTAGGGGGGTCCACTGAAGCTTTCTTT
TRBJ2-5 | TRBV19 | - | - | CASSSRESLLETQYF | TGTGCCAGTAGTAGCCGGGAGTCACTGTTGGAGACCCAGTACTTC
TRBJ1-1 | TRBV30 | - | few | CAWIREAEAFF | TGTGCCTGGATCAGGGAGGCTGAAGCTTTCTTT
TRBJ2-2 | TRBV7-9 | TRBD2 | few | CASSPPGLANTGELFF | TGTGCCAGCAGCCCTCCGGGACTAGCGAACACCGGGGAGCTGTTTTTT
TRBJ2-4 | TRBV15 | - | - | CATSRDAGLLAKNIQYF | TGTGCCACCAGCAGAGATGCGGGGCTCCTAGCCAAAAACATTCAGTACTTC